What follows are 8 T cell receptor beta chains derived from one specimen sequenced in a study of T cells in Graves' hyperthyroidism and ophthalmopathy. Amplification of TCR beta CDR3 regions used RNA as the template. HTBI primers were used for first-round RT-PCR of the TCR CDR3. One entry per CDR3 protein, called by TCRdb with MiXCR from the multiplex PCR reads. The data contain 300,000 or so distinct CDR3 sequences, about 20% of them singletons. Sequenced material: blood. These receptors came from a woman in her fifties or sixties with Graves' hyperthyroidism.

This clonotype was seen a handful of times. V gene TRBV5-6 combines with J gene TRBJ1-2, with unresolved D. Germline loops: CDR1 SGHDT, CDR2 YYEEEE. The V and J ends lost 3 bases and 0 bases respectively, with 12 bases between them. The CDR3 runs to 15 residues. CDR3 DNA: TGTGCCAGCAGCTCCGGCAGCGTCTCTAACTATGGCTACACCTTC. The encoded protein is CASSSGSVSNYGYTF.

The chain uses TRBV7-9 and TRBJ2-4; perhaps D is TRBD1 or TRBD2 (5 bases each). With 5 bases removed from V and 5 bases from J, the gap between germline ends came to 10 bases. The CDR3 consists of 13 residues. Germline V gives CDR1 SEHNR, CDR2 FQNEAQ (reference sequence). CDR3 sequence reads: CASSIGTQNIQYF. The CDR3 DNA follows: TGTGCCAGCAGCATCGGGACCCAAAACATTCAGTACTTC.

The chain combines TRBV5-6 with TRBJ2-1, with D perhaps being TRBD1 or TRBD2 (6 bases each). Between the trimmed V and J ends, which lost 0 bases and 5 bases, there was a span of 12 bases. CDR3 length equals 15 residues. Germline values: CDR1 SGHDT, CDR2 YYEEEE. CDR3 amino acids: CASSLGGATHNEQFF. In DNA form, the CDR3 reads TGTGCCAGCAGCTTGGGGGGGGCGACGCACAATGAGCAGTTCTTC.

In its sample, this clonotype was seen many times. The chain recombines TRBV11-2 with TRBJ2-4; D is uncertain. The length of the CDR3 is 14 residues. Germline CDR1 reads SGHAT; CDR2 reads FQNNGV. Trimming took 6 bases from V and 6 from J, leaving 15 bases between them. The DNA of the CDR3 is TGTGCCAGCAGACGTCCCGGTGTTGGAAACATTCAGTACTTC. This sequence encodes CASRRPGVGNIQYF.

In this sample, this clonotype turned up a few times. The gene calls are TRBV24-1 and TRBJ1-2; D is unclear. Trimming removed 4 bases from V and 8 bases from J, with 13 bases in between. The CDR3 totals 13 residues. Germline V CDR1 and CDR2: KGHDR, SFDVKD. The CDR3, as DNA: TGTGCCACCAGTGACGACTATTACCAAGGCTACACCTTC. Protein: CATSDDYYQGYTF.

This clonotype was found many times. The chain uses TRBV13 and TRBJ1-1; D unresolved. The V end lost 1 base, the J end lost 6 bases, and 6 bases lay between the germline ends. This CDR3 contains 12 residues. The germline CDR1 and CDR2 sequences are PRHDT and FYEKMQ (reference sequence). The CDR3 bases are TGTGCCAGCAGCTTAGACGGCTCTGAAGCTTTCTTT. It encodes CASSLDGSEAFF.

This rearrangement joins TRBV20-1 to TRBJ2-5, with 7 bases identical to TRBD2. The V gene's germline CDR1 is DFQATT and CDR2 SNEGSKA (reference sequence). The CDR3 totals 16 residues. V lost 2 bases and J lost 2; bases outside the gene matches: 11. The CDR3 DNA sequence: TGCAGTGCTAGAAGAACGGGGGGATCAGATCAAGAGACCCAGTACTTC. Its protein product is CSARRTGGSDQETQYF.

A few counts support this clonotype. This chain uses TRBV20-1 with TRBJ2-3; 11 nucleotides align to TRBD1. CDR1 is DFQATT and CDR2 is SNEGSKA in the germline V gene (reference sequence). V lost 6 bases to trimming and J lost 4 bases; unmatched junction nucleotides: 3. This CDR3 has 13 residues. CDR3 nucleotides: TGCAGTGCCCCGGACAGGGGGCCAGATACGCAGTATTTT. Translation gives CSAPDRGPDTQYF.